Below, 19 T cell receptor beta chains from the same sample are listed, as sequenced in a study of cytomegalovirus exposure and HLA in healthy donors. This PCR relied on a set of 60 Vbeta primers and 13 Jbeta primers. Assay: immunoSEQ multiplex PCR; the TCRdb copy retains only in-frame clones and omits some. Of about 140,000 clones listed, approximately 80% are singletons. The specimen sequenced was PBMCs. These receptors were taken from a man between 35 and 55 years old in good health and CMV-seronegative.

This sequence joins TRBV6-5 and TRBJ2-7; 12 bases agree with TRBD1. The germline gives CDR1 MNHEY, CDR2 SVGAGI. This CDR3 spans 15 amino acids. With 2 bases clipped from V and 5 bases from J, the junction kept 4 bases outside the gene matches. CDR3 amino acids: CASSYVGQGADEQYF. DNA for the CDR3: TGTGCCAGCAGTTACGTGGGACAGGGGGCAGACGAGCAGTACTTC.

Only a few counts were recorded for this clone. The chain joins TRBV6-1 to TRBJ1-3; a weak D match, TRBD1 (5 bases). The CDR3 is made up of 14 amino acids. Deletions cut 7 bases from V and 1 base from J, with 11 bases between. Germline loops: CDR1 MNHNS, CDR2 SASEGT. The CDR3 DNA reads as TGTGCCAGCACCGACAGCCCTTCTGGAAACACCATATATTTT. It specifies CASTDSPSGNTIYF.

The CDR3 DNA reads as TGTGCCAGCAGCTCCCTACCCCGTCAAGAGACCCAGTACTTC. Its protein product is CASSSLPRQETQYF. The chain joins TRBV7-9 to TRBJ2-5; D remains ambiguous. Germline CDR1 reads SEHNR; CDR2 reads FQNEAQ (reference sequence). The CDR3 totals 14 residues. V was cut by 4 bases and J by 2 bases, with 11 bases left in between.

CDR3 amino acids: CASSWPGQGTYEQYF. The CDR3 coding sequence is TGTGCCAGCAGCTGGCCGGGACAGGGGACCTACGAGCAGTACTTC. The gene calls are TRBV7-2 and TRBJ2-5; 10 bases agree with TRBD1. The closer fit of TRBJ2-7 to the DNA end suggests the J call may be wrong. Per the germline V gene, CDR1 is SGHTA and CDR2 is FQGNSA. The CDR3 is made up of 15 amino acids.

On this clone: This specimen includes other DNA sequences encoding the same CDR3. The CDR3 DNA reads as TGTGCCAGCAGCCCGTCCGCGGATACGCAGTATTTT. Translation: CASSPSADTQYF. The chain combines TRBV4-2 with TRBJ2-3; no definite D call. V lost 4 bases and J 6 bases, leaving 8 bases between the germline ends. Germline assignment: CDR1 LGHNA and CDR2 YNFKEQ. The length of the CDR3 is 12 residues.

This chain joins TRBV6-1 and TRBJ1-5, with D possibly being TRBD1 (6 bases). Looked up from germline, CDR1 is MNHNS and CDR2 is SASEGT. Trimming removed 3 bases at V and 5 bases at J, with 14 bases between. The CDR3 totals 15 residues. This chain's CDR3 is CASSDRQGSYQPQHF. In DNA, the CDR3 is TGTGCCAGCAGTGATCGGCAGGGGAGTTATCAGCCCCAGCATTTT.

The chain has TRBV2 and TRBJ2-3; 9 nucleotides match TRBD2. The germline V gene has CDR1 SNHLY and CDR2 FYNNEI. The CDR3 covers 17 residues. V dropped 6 bases and J dropped 0; count of bases not matched to a gene: 10. CDR3 protein: CASRLSVAGESTDTQYF. The CDR3 DNA sequence: TGTGCCAGCAGATTAAGTGTAGCGGGAGAGAGCACAGATACGCAGTATTTT.

This rearrangement joins TRBV9 to TRBJ2-7; D is ambiguous. V gave up 4 bases and J gave up 6 bases, with 14 bases separating them. The CDR3 is made up of 13 amino acids. Germline CDR1 reads SGDLS; CDR2 reads YYNGEE. The CDR3 DNA is TGTGCCAGCAGCCAATCCGGGTCCGTCGAGCAGTACTTC. It translates to CASSQSGSVEQYF.

The chain employs TRBV4-1 and TRBJ2-2, with TRBD2 matching 7 bases. The CDR3 sequence is 18 residues long. Germline V lookup: CDR1 MGHRA, CDR2 YSYEKL. V lost 0 bases and J lost 1; bases outside the gene matches: 8. CDR3 in DNA: TGCGCCAGCAGCCAAGAAAGAGTAGCGGGCGTGAACACCGGGGAGCTGTTTTTT. This encodes CASSQERVAGVNTGELFF.

This chain uses TRBV6-4 with TRBJ2-4; possible D gene TRBD2, 5 bases. V was shortened by 4 bases and J by 10 bases, with 17 bases between the two germline ends. CDR3 size: 14 residues. Germline V lookup: CDR1 MRHNA, CDR2 SNTAGT. Here the CDR3 DNA reads TGTGCCAGCAGTGTTGGGTCCGGGGATCCAATTCAGTACTTC. This encodes CASSVGSGDPIQYF.

The chain combines TRBV11-3 with TRBJ2-3, with unresolved D. The V gene's germline CDR1 is SGHNT and CDR2 YENEEA. There are 16 residues in the CDR3. V lost 1 base and J 0 bases, leaving 11 bases between the germline ends. Written as DNA, the CDR3 is TGTGCCAGCAGCTTAGGAACTGATTCTAGCACAGATACGCAGTATTTT. Amino acid sequence: CASSLGTDSSTDTQYF.

The chain has TRBV5-1 and TRBJ2-1; 15 bases are a match to TRBD2. The CDR3 runs 17 residues. V shed 4 bases, J shed 0 bases, and the junction held 2 bases outside the gene matches. CDR1 is SGHRS and CDR2 is YFSETQ in the germline V gene. The CDR3 DNA is TGCGCCAGCAGCGCGGGACTAGCGGGGGGCTCCTACAATGAGCAGTTCTTC. Its translation is CASSAGLAGGSYNEQFF.

As DNA, the CDR3 is TGTGCCTGGAGCCGGACAGGGGAGGCTTCACCCCTCCACTTT. Translating gives CAWSRTGEASPLHF. This chain connects TRBV30 to TRBJ1-6, with 9 bases aligning to TRBD1. CDR3 length: 14 amino acids. Germline V gives CDR1 GTSNPN, CDR2 SVGIG (reference sequence). V lost 3 bases, J lost 9 bases, and 6 bases stayed unmatched.

On this clone itself: The sample holds other DNA sequences that translate to the same CDR3. The chain carries TRBV28 and TRBJ1-3; possibly TRBD1 for D (6 bases). This CDR3 has 14 residues. In germline, CDR1 is MDHEN, CDR2 SYDVKM. Deletions cut 3 bases from V and 0 bases from J, with 6 bases between. CDR3 region: CASSFRGSGNTIYF. In nucleotides, the CDR3 is TGTGCCAGCAGTTTCAGGGGCTCTGGAAACACCATATATTTT.

This rearrangement joins TRBV2 to TRBJ2-2; a weak D match, TRBD1 (5 bases). Trimming cost V 6 bases and J 1 base, with 9 bases left between them. Germline V gives CDR1 SNHLY, CDR2 FYNNEI. There are 14 residues in the CDR3. As DNA, the CDR3 is TGTGCCAGCAGCCTTACAGGGAACACCGGGGAGCTGTTTTTT. Its translation is CASSLTGNTGELFF. The full variable domain, rest sourced from reference TRBV2 and TRBJ2-2, is EPEVTQTPSHQVTQMGQEVILRCVPISNHLYFYWYRQILGQKVEFLVSFYNNEISEKSEIFDDQFSVERPDGSNFTLKIRSTKLEDSAMYFCASSLTGNTGELFFGEGSRLTVL.

This clone was picked up one time. V and J are TRBV4-2 and TRBJ2-3, with TRBD2 identical over 16 bases. The germline V gene encodes CDR1 LGHNA and CDR2 YNFKEQ. V dropped 0 bases and J dropped 5; count of bases not matched to a gene: 11. The CDR3 totals 20 residues. The CDR3 region has the DNA TGTGCCAGCAGCCAAGAGGTCCCCGGGACTAGCGGGGGGGCTAGAGATACGCAGTATTTT. It encodes CASSQEVPGTSGGARDTQYF.

In this sample, this clone turned up a few times. V is TRBV5-1 and J is TRBJ2-7, with 8 bases that match TRBD1. The junction had 7 bases not matched to a gene; V was cut back by 5 bases and J by 3 bases. CDR3 length: 14 residues. Germline CDR1 and CDR2: SGHRS and YFSETQ. CDR3 protein: CASRPTGALYEQYF. The CDR3, as DNA: TGCGCCAGCAGACCGACAGGGGCACTCTACGAGCAGTACTTC. Complete variable domain (other parts from reference TRBV5-1 and TRBJ2-7): KAGVTQTPRYLIKTRGQQVTLSCSPISGHRSVSWYQQTPGQGLQFLFEYFSETQRNKGNFPGRFSGRQFSNSRSEMNVSTLELGDSALYLCASRPTGALYEQYFGPGTRLTVT.

The chain is built from TRBV27 and TRBJ1-2; 7 nucleotides align to TRBD1. The CDR3 has 14 residues. Trimming removed 8 bases from V and 2 bases from J; junction bases left unmatched: 8. The germline gives CDR1 MNHEY, CDR2 SMNVEV (reference sequence). CDR3 region: CASGRQGVNYGYTF. CDR3 in DNA: TGTGCCAGCGGCCGACAGGGAGTGAACTATGGCTACACCTTC.

For this clone: A read error may produce the germline difference seen at one junction end. This chain connects TRBV7-9 to TRBJ2-7; D may be TRBD2 (6 bases). The CDR3 has 16 residues. CDR1 and CDR2 from the germline V gene are SEHNR and FQNEAQ (reference sequence). CDR3 nucleotide sequence: TGTTCCAGCAGTTCGCGCGCGGGAACCGACTCCTACGAGCAGTACTTC. This gives the protein CSSSSRAGTDSYEQYF.